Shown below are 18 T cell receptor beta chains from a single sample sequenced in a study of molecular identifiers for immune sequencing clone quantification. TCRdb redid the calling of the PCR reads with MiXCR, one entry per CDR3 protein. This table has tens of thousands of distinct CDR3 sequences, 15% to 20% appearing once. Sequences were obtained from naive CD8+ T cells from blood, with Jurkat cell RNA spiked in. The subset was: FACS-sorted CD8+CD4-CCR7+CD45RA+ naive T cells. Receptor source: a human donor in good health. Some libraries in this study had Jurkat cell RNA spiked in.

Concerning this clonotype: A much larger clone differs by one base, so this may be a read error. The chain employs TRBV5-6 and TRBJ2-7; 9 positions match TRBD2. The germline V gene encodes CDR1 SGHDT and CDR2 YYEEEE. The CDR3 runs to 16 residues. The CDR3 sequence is CASSLGPSGMAYGQYF. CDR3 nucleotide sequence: TGTGCCAGCAGCTTGGGTCCTAGCGGGATGGCCTACGGGCAGTACTTC.

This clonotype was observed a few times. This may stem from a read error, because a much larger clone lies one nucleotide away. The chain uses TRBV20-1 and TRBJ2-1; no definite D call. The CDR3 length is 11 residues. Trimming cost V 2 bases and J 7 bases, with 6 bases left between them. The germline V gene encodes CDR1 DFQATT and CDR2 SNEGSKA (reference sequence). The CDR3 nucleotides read TGCAGTGCTAGAAGGCTAAATGAGCAGTTCTTC. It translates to CSARRLNEQFF.

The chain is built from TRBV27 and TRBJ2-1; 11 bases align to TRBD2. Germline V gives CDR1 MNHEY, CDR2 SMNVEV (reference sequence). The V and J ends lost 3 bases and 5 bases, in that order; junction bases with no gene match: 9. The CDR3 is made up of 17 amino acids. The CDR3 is CASSLLAGGSPDNEQFF. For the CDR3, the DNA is TGTGCCAGCAGTTTGCTAGCGGGAGGTTCCCCCGACAATGAGCAGTTCTTC.

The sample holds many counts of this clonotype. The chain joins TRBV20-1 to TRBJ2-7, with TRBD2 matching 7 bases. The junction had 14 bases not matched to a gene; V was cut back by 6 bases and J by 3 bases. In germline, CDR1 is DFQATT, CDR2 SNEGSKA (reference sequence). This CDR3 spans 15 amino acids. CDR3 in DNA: TGCAGTGCATCCCCCGGGACTACAACTCTCTACGAGCAGTACTTC. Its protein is CSASPGTTTLYEQYF.

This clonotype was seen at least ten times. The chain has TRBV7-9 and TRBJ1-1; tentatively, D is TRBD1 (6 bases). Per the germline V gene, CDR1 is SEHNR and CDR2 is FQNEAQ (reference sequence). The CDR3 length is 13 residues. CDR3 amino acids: CAATGGTMTEAFF. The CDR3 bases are TGTGCAGCAACAGGAGGGACAATGACTGAAGCTTTCTTT.

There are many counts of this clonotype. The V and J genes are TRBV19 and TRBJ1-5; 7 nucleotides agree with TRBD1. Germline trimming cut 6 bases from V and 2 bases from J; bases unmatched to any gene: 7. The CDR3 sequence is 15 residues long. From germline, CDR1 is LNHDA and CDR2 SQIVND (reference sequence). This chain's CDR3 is CASREDREGNQPQHF. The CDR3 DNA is TGTGCCAGTAGGGAAGACAGGGAAGGCAATCAGCCCCAGCATTTT.

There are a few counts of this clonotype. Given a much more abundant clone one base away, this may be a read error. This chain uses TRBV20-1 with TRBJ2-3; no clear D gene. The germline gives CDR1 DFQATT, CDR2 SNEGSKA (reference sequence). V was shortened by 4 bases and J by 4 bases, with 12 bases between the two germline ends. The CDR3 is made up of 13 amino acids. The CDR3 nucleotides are TGCAGTGCTAAGGCCTTAAAGGCAGATACGCAGTATTTT. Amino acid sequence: CSAKALKADTQYF.

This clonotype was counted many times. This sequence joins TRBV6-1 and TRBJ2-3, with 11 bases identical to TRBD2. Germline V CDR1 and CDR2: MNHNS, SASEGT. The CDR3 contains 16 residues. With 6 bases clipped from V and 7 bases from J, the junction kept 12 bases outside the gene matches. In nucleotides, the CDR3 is TGTGCCAGCAGGGAACTAGCGGGGGACTCCACTAATACGCAGTATTTT. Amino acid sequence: CASRELAGDSTNTQYF.

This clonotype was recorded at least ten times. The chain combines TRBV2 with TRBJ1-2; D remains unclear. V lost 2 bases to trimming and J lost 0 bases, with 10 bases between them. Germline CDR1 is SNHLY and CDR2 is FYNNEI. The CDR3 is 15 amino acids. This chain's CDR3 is CASSETGRSNYGYTF. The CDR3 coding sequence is TGTGCCAGCAGTGAAACGGGCAGGTCTAACTATGGCTACACCTTC.

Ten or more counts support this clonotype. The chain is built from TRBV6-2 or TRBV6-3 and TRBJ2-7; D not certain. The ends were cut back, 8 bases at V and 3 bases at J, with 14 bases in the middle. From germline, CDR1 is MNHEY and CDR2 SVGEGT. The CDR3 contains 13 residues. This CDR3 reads CASSEQPGYEQYF. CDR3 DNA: TGTGCCAGCTCCGAACAGCCGGGCTACGAGCAGTACTTC.

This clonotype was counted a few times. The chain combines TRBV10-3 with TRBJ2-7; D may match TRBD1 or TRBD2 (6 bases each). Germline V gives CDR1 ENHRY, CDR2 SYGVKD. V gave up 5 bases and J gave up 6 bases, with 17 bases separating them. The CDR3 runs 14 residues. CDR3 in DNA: TGTGCCATCAGTACAGGGTCGGGGGTCGGCGAGCAGTACTTC. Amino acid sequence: CAISTGSGVGEQYF.

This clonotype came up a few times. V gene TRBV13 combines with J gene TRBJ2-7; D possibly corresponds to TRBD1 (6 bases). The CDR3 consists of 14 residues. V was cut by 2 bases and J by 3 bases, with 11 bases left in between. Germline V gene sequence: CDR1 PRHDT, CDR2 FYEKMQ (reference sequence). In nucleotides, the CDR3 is TGTGCCAGCAGCTTACGAGGGGGTAGCTACGAGCAGTACTTC. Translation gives CASSLRGGSYEQYF.

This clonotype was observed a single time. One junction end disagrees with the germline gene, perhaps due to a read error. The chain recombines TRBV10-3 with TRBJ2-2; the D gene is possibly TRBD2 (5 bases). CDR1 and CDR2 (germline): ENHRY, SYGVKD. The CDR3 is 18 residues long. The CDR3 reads CAISDRTIKSANTGEPFF. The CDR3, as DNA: TGTGCCATCAGTGACCGGACCATAAAGTCCGCGAACACCGGGGAGCCGTTTTTT.

Here the CDR3 reads CSARDPFSGELSNQPQHF. The DNA of the CDR3 is TGCAGTGCTAGAGATCCCTTTTCAGGGGAACTTAGCAATCAGCCCCAGCATTTT. This chain connects TRBV20-1 to TRBJ1-5; tentative D call: TRBD1 (6 bases). This CDR3 has 18 amino acids. V dropped 0 bases and J dropped 0 bases, with 18 bases sitting between them. Per germline, CDR1 DFQATT and CDR2 SNEGSKA (reference sequence).

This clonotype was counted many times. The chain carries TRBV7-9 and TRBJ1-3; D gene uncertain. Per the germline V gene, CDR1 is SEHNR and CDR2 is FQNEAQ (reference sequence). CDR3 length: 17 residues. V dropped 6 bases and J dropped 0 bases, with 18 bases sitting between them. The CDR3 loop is CASRSVSTELSGNTIYF. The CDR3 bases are TGTGCCAGCAGATCAGTATCGACCGAACTCTCTGGAAACACCATATATTTT.

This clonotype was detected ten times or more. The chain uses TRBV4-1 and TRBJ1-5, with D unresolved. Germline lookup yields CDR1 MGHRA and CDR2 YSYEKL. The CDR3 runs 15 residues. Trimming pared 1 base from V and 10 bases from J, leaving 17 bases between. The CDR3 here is CASSQGLSPGLPQHF. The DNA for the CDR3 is TGCGCCAGCAGCCAAGGGCTAAGCCCGGGGTTACCCCAGCATTTT.

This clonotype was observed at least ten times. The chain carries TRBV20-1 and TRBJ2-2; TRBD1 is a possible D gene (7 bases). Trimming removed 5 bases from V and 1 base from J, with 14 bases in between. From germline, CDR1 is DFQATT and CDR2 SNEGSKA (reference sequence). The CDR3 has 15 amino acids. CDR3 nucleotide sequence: TGCAGTGCTTCTCAGGGGGGTTGGAACACCGGGGAGCTGTTTTTT. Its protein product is CSASQGGWNTGELFF.

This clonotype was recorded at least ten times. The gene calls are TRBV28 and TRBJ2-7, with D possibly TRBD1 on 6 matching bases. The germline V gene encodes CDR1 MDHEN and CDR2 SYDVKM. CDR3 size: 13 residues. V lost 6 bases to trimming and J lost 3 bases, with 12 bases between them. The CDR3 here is CASSRGPLYEQYF. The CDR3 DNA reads TGTGCCAGCAGCAGGGGCCCACTCTACGAGCAGTACTTC.